The sequence of this T cell receptor (beta chain) was determined in a study of shared clonotypes between healthy human individuals. Concerning this clone: Its specificity is not known.

Overall study findings and caveats: Clonotypes not shared had lower generation probabilities than those common to all four donors.

Partitioning of CD4+ cells yielded a CD45RA+ naive subset and a CD45RA-negative memory subset. CDR1 SGDLS and CDR2 YYNGEE come from the germline V gene. V was pared by 3 bases and J by 8 bases, with 14 bases of the junction left unmatched. The CDR3 contains 18 residues. Original processing notes: Filtering differed since immunoSEQ provided only junctions, with no quality scores. This table comes from immunoSEQ multiplex PCR, and its TCRdb copy is limited to in-frame clones, with some not included. D and trimming come from the DNA, and the V and J calls and clone size come from that table. The repertoire holds about 2 million clones, with roughly 95% as singletons.

The sample comprised naive CD4+ T cells sorted from blood. The subset denotes: CD45RA+ positively selected. The clonotype was recovered from a man aged 18 to 30 in good health. The chain combines TRBV9 with TRBJ1-4; 12 nucleotides line up with TRBD1. The CDR3 sequence: CASSGPGTGGPFGEKLFF. As DNA, the CDR3 is TGTGCCAGCAGCGGCCCCGGGACAGGGGGCCCCTTTGGGGAAAAACTGTTTTTT.